What follows are 28 T cell receptor beta chains derived from one specimen sequenced in a study of cytomegalovirus exposure and HLA in healthy donors (TCRdb year 2017). The method behind the library was the immunoSEQ multiplex PCR assay. For the multiplex PCR, a mixture combining 60 forward primers for TCR Vbeta segments and 13 reverse primers for TCR Jbeta segments was used. In its TCRdb copy, this immuneACCESS table keeps in-frame sequences only and misses some clones. Where compared with another copy, unresolved V genes explain less than half of these, and the others have no known cause. Here the sample has under 200,000 clones; approximately 79% occur a single time. Jointly, the top ten make up 1.3% to 1.5% of the sample. Sequencing was carried out using PBMCs. All receptors derive from a man between 60 and 75 years old in good health and CMV-seronegative.

V and J are TRBV7-2 and TRBJ1-4; TRBD1 matches 7 bases. Trimming cost V 8 bases and J 8 bases; bases outside gene matches: 8. There are 13 residues in the CDR3. CDR1 SGHTA and CDR2 FQGNSA come from the germline V gene. CDR3 loop: CASRQGDREKLFF. The CDR3 nucleotides are TGTGCCAGCCGACAGGGTGATAGGGAAAAACTGTTTTTT.

The rearrangement joins TRBV19 to TRBJ1-2; TRBD1 matches 7 bases. J was trimmed by 4 bases and V by 6 bases; bases with no gene match: 5. Germline V gives CDR1 LNHDA, CDR2 SQIVND (reference sequence). The CDR3 loop spans 13 amino acids. The CDR3 loop reads CASSQGQIYGYTF. CDR3 coding DNA: TGTGCCAGTAGCCAGGGACAGATCTATGGCTACACCTTC.

The rearrangement links TRBV6-6 to TRBJ2-3; D might be TRBD1 (6 bases). Germline CDR1 is MNHNY and CDR2 is SVGAGI (reference sequence). The CDR3 is made up of 16 amino acids. The V end lost 4 bases, the J end lost 2 bases, and 16 bases lay between the germline ends. The CDR3 coding sequence is TGTGCCAGCAGTTTCCCCCGGGACACAAACACAGATACGCAGTATTTT. Its protein product is CASSFPRDTNTDTQYF.

The chain carries TRBV2 and TRBJ2-3; TRBD2 aligns across 7 bases. V shed 11 bases and J 0 bases; nucleotides not matched to a gene: 11. This CDR3 is built from 15 residues. Germline CDR1 SNHLY, CDR2 FYNNEI. The CDR3 nucleotides read TGTGCCCTTAGCCGGGGGGACCAAAGCACAGATACGCAGTATTTT. Residues: CALSRGDQSTDTQYF.

This chain links TRBV5-4 with TRBJ2-3, with 9 nucleotides matching TRBD2. The V segment lost 0 bases and the J segment 4 bases; nucleotides outside the gene matches: 6. The CDR3 is 16 residues long. CDR1 is SGHNT, CDR2 YYREEE, per germline (reference sequence). The CDR3 DNA sequence: TGTGCCAGCAGCTTGGCGTGGACTAGCGTGTCAGATACGCAGTATTTT. Amino acids: CASSLAWTSVSDTQYF.

The chain uses TRBV28 and TRBJ2-4; 12 nucleotides line up with TRBD2. J gave up 3 bases and V 6 bases, and 15 bases lay outside the gene matches. This CDR3 spans 19 amino acids. Germline-derived CDR1 and CDR2 are MDHEN and SYDVKM. The CDR3 DNA reads as TGTGCCAGCAGCCCCCGGAGACTAGCGGGAGTGGCGGGCAAAAACATTCAGTACTTC. Its translation: CASSPRRLAGVAGKNIQYF. Full variable domain (outside the CDR3, taken from reference TRBV28 and TRBJ2-4): DVKVTQSSRYLVKRTGEKVFLECVQDMDHENMFWYRQDPGLGLRLIYFSYDVKMKEKGDIPEGYSVSREKKERFSLILESASTNQTSMYLCASSPRRLAGVAGKNIQYFGAGTRLSVL.

The count of this clone is one. The gene calls are TRBV5-6 and TRBJ2-5; 11 bases align to TRBD2. The CDR3 extends over 16 amino acids. J was trimmed by 0 bases and V by 5 bases; bases with no gene match: 6. CDR1 is SGHDT, CDR2 YYEEEE, per germline. CDR3 bases: TGTGCCAGCAGTTCTAGACTAGCGGGGTACCAAGAGACCCAGTACTTC. Translation: CASSSRLAGYQETQYF.

CDR3 sequence (DNA): TGTGCCAGCAGCGTAACAGGGGGCGCGATTGAGCCCCAGCATTTT. It translates to CASSVTGGAIEPQHF. This chain joins TRBV9 and TRBJ1-5; 9 bases are a match to TRBD1. Trimming removed 1 base from V and 8 bases from J; junction bases left unmatched: 7. Germline CDR1 is SGDLS and CDR2 is YYNGEE. CDR3 length: 15 amino acids.

The rearrangement uses TRBV5-1 and TRBJ1-6, with 8 bases identical to TRBD1. The CDR3 has 15 amino acids. V shed 6 bases and J 6 bases; nucleotides not matched to a gene: 8. Germline V gene data show CDR1 as SGHRS and CDR2 as YFSETQ. This CDR3 is CASTLTGVVNSPLHF. Written as DNA, the CDR3 is TGCGCCAGCACCCTGACAGGGGTAGTTAATTCACCCCTCCACTTT. The whole variable domain, filled in from reference TRBV5-1 and TRBJ1-6, reads KAGVTQTPRYLIKTRGQQVTLSCSPISGHRSVSWYQQTPGQGLQFLFEYFSETQRNKGNFPGRFSGRQFSNSRSEMNVSTLELGDSALYLCASTLTGVVNSPLHFGNGTRLTVT.

J is TRBJ1-6 and V is TRBV5-5; TRBD1 matches 7 bases. Trimming removed 4 bases from V and 9 bases from J; junction bases left unmatched: 10. CDR1 is SGHKS and CDR2 is YYEKEE in the germline V gene (reference sequence). This CDR3 has 15 amino acids. The DNA of the CDR3 is TGTGCCAGCAGCCCCAGGGGGGACCCCAGTTCACCCCTCCACTTT. It encodes CASSPRGDPSSPLHF.

This clone appeared a single time. The genes are TRBV10-3 and TRBJ1-1; D might be TRBD1 (5 bases). V dropped 3 bases and J dropped 1 base, with 21 bases sitting between them. This CDR3 contains 18 residues. Germline V gene lookup returns CDR1 ENHRY and CDR2 SYGVKD. CDR3 sequence (DNA): TGTGCCATCAGTGACTGGGACTCCTATATCGGAGCGAACACTGAAGCTTTCTTT. Residues: CAISDWDSYIGANTEAFF.

The chain links TRBV11-1 to TRBJ2-2; 9 nucleotides line up with TRBD1. The CDR3 loop spans 16 amino acids. CDR1 is SGHAT and CDR2 is FQDESV in the germline V gene (reference sequence). J was trimmed by 3 bases and V by 1 base; bases with no gene match: 3. In DNA, the CDR3 is TGTGCCAGCAGCTTAGGGACAGGGGACCACACCGGGGAGCTGTTTTTT. Amino acid sequence: CASSLGTGDHTGELFF. Full variable domain (outside the CDR3, taken from reference TRBV11-1 and TRBJ2-2): EAEVAQSPRYKITEKSQAVAFWCDPISGHATLYWYRQILGQGPELLVQFQDESVVDDSQLPKDRFSAERLKGVDSTLKIQPAELGDSAMYLCASSLGTGDHTGELFFGEGSRLTVL.

The V call is TRBV10-3, the J call TRBJ1-1, with TRBD1 matching 7 bases. The V and J ends lost 5 bases and 1 base, in that order; junction bases with no gene match: 4. CDR1 and CDR2 from the germline V gene are ENHRY and SYGVKD. CDR3 length: 14 residues. CDR3 loop: CAISPRGKNTEAFF. Here the CDR3 DNA reads TGTGCCATCAGTCCCAGGGGGAAGAACACTGAAGCTTTCTTT.

The rearrangement uses TRBV2 and TRBJ1-4; possibly TRBD1 for D (5 bases). The CDR3 sequence is 13 residues long. Trimming took off 8 bases at V and 4 bases at J, with 11 bases between the two ends. The germline V gene encodes CDR1 SNHLY and CDR2 FYNNEI. CDR3 in amino acids: CASRGLSNEKLFF. The CDR3 DNA is TGTGCCAGCCGGGGACTGAGTAATGAAAAACTGTTTTTT.

In this sample, this clone turned up once. Other nucleotide sequences from this sample produce the same CDR3. V gene TRBV7-2 combines with J gene TRBJ2-1; no clear D. From germline, CDR1 is SGHTA and CDR2 FQGNSA. The V end was cut by 4 bases, the J end by 4 bases, with 8 bases between. This CDR3 is built from 13 residues. The CDR3 DNA is TGTGCCAGCAGCTCTACCGGGTACAATGAGCAGTTCTTC. Protein: CASSSTGYNEQFF.

The CDR3 spells CASSRVSAGFEAFF. In nucleotides, the CDR3 is TGTGCCAGCAGCCGTGTGAGCGCGGGGTTTGAAGCTTTCTTT. This sequence joins TRBV5-6 and TRBJ1-1; D is ambiguous. The germline V and J ends were trimmed by 4 bases and 7 bases, with 17 bases remaining between them. Germline CDR1 is SGHDT and CDR2 is YYEEEE. This CDR3 spans 14 amino acids.

Concerning this clone: One junction end does not reproduce the germline sequence, and a read error may be involved. The chain uses TRBV7-9 and TRBJ2-7, with a possible D match to TRBD2 (6 bases). Germline CDR1 is SEHNR and CDR2 is FQNEAQ (reference sequence). The CDR3 consists of 14 residues. The CDR3 loop is CSSSLGGPVGEQYF. For the CDR3, the DNA is TGTTCCAGCAGCTTAGGAGGGCCAGTCGGGGAGCAGTACTTC. Drawing the rest from reference TRBV7-9 and TRBJ2-7, the complete variable domain is DTGVSQNPRHKITKRGQNVTFRCDPISEHNRLYWYRQTLGQGPEFLTYFQNEAQLEKSRLLSDRFSAERPKGSFSTLEIQRTEQGDSAMYLCSSSLGGPVGEQYFGPGTRLTVT.

There are a few counts of this clone. J is TRBJ1-2 and V is TRBV6-5, with TRBD1 matching over 7 bases. The CDR3 loop spans 15 amino acids. CDR1 and CDR2 (germline): MNHEY, SVGAGI. V lost 5 bases to trimming and J lost 5 bases; unmatched junction nucleotides: 11. CDR3 sequence reads: CASSPGDSRPYGYTF. The CDR3 nucleotides read TGTGCCAGCAGTCCTGGGGACAGCCGACCTTATGGCTACACCTTC.

This sequence joins TRBV5-8 and TRBJ1-6; no clear D. The CDR3 sequence is 14 residues long. Trimming took 3 bases from V and 9 from J, leaving 13 bases between them. In germline, CDR1 is SGHTS, CDR2 YDEGEE. CDR3 coding DNA: TGTGCCAGCAGCTCGGATCCGGGTCTTTCACCCCTCCACTTT. Protein product: CASSSDPGLSPLHF.

J is TRBJ2-2 and V is TRBV10-3, with a tentative D call TRBD1 (6 bases). This CDR3 region has 15 residues. The germline gives CDR1 ENHRY, CDR2 SYGVKD. V gave up 4 bases and J gave up 4 bases, with 13 bases separating them. This CDR3 reads CAISGGQGFTGELFF. CDR3 DNA: TGTGCCATCAGTGGTGGGCAGGGGTTCACCGGGGAGCTGTTTTTT.

Notes on this clone: The junction shows a germline mismatch at one end, possibly a read error. This chain uses TRBV5-4 with TRBJ1-1, with a possible D match to TRBD1 (5 bases). In germline, CDR1 is SGHNT, CDR2 YYREEE (reference sequence). The CDR3 covers 15 residues. The CDR3 loop reads CASSPQAGRNTEASF. CDR3 in DNA: TGTGCCAGCAGCCCCCAGGCAGGGCGTAACACTGAAGCTTCCTTT.

This clone showed up just once. No conserved phenylalanine or tryptophan ends this CDR3, so it is likely a read error. V and J are TRBV7-6 and TRBJ2-7; TRBD1 agrees at 10 bases. With 4 bases clipped from V and 1 base from J, the junction kept 4 bases outside the gene matches. The germline V gene has CDR1 SGHVS and CDR2 FNYEAQ. The CDR3 has 15 amino acids. The chain's CDR3 is CASSSGTGASYEQYS. In DNA form, the CDR3 reads TGTGCCAGCAGCTCCGGGACAGGGGCATCCTACGAGCAGTACTCC.

This chain uses TRBV5-5 with TRBJ1-6, with D hard to call. The CDR3 is 15 amino acids. V lost 0 bases, J lost 4 bases, and 8 bases lay in between. In germline, CDR1 is SGHKS, CDR2 YYEKEE (reference sequence). CDR3 in amino acids: CASSLDFQYNSPLHF. CDR3 DNA: TGTGCCAGCAGCTTGGATTTCCAGTATAATTCACCCCTCCACTTT.

This chain joins TRBV7-9 and TRBJ2-2; TRBD1 matches at 9 bases. This CDR3 has 18 residues. Germline assignment: CDR1 SEHNR and CDR2 FQNEAQ (reference sequence). J gave up 2 bases and V 4 bases, and 11 bases lay outside the gene matches. This CDR3 reads CASSSPKPGQGNTGELFF. CDR3 bases: TGTGCCAGCAGCTCCCCTAAACCGGGACAGGGCAACACCGGGGAGCTGTTTTTT.

V usage is TRBV7-2 and J usage is TRBJ1-1; a weak D match, TRBD1 (5 bases). CDR3 length: 16 residues. Germline V gene data show CDR1 as SGHTA and CDR2 as FQGNSA. Trimming removed 4 bases at V and 0 bases at J, with 15 bases between. The CDR3 protein is CASSSPGLSMNTEAFF. In DNA, the CDR3 is TGTGCCAGCAGCTCACCGGGACTCAGCATGAACACTGAAGCTTTCTTT.

This chain connects TRBV7-2 to TRBJ1-1, with unresolved D. Per germline, CDR1 SGHTA and CDR2 FQGNSA. V lost 2 bases and J 1 base, leaving 5 bases between the germline ends. The CDR3 runs to 13 residues. The CDR3 loop is CASSLSWNTEAFF. CDR3 DNA sequence: TGTGCCAGCAGCTTATCGTGGAACACTGAAGCTTTCTTT. The full variable domain, its missing parts supplied by reference TRBV7-2 and TRBJ1-1, is GAGVSQSPSNKVTEKGKDVELRCDPISGHTALYWYRQSLGQGLEFLIYFQGNSAPDKSGLPSDRFSAERTGGSVSTLTIQRTQQEDSAVYLCASSLSWNTEAFFGQGTRLTVV.

The chain couples TRBV28 to TRBJ1-3, with D hard to call. Germline V gene data show CDR1 as MDHEN and CDR2 as SYDVKM. V shed 2 bases and J shed 3 bases, with 14 bases lying between them. The CDR3 has 16 amino acids. Written as DNA, the CDR3 is TGTGCCAGCAGTTTACTGGTAGTGGGCCTTGGAAACACCATATATTTT. Translating it yields CASSLLVVGLGNTIYF.

This clone has a single count. This chain joins TRBV28 and TRBJ2-5; perhaps TRBD1 as D (6 bases). Trimming stripped 5 bases from V and 2 bases from J, with 15 bases between. Germline CDR1 reads MDHEN; CDR2 reads SYDVKM. This CDR3 has 15 amino acids. The CDR3 is CASSPPGDIQETQYF. The CDR3 nucleotides read TGTGCCAGCAGTCCCCCCGGGGACATTCAAGAGACCCAGTACTTC.